This T cell receptor beta chain was found in a study of blood T cell repertoires in COVID-19. For the study at large: Acute and convalescent COVID-19 specimens originated in the United States, Italy and Spain.

The CDR3 spans 14 residues. Germline CDR1 SGHRS, CDR2 YFSETQ. V shed 4 bases and J shed 6 bases, with 16 bases lying between them. Participants, about 18 to 95 years old, spanned 24 US areas. Clinical histories supplied by participants themselves formed the basis of cohort assignment. Original methodology: By means of reference gene primer amplification, nucleated cell counts were estimated. TCRdb keeps only in-frame clones here, not all; method: immunoSEQ multiplex PCR. V, J and clone size derive from that table, while D and trimming were established from the DNA sequence. Altogether 200,000 to 250,000 clones are present, 88% being singletons, with the ten largest covering under 15%.

This chain connects TRBV5-1 to TRBJ1-2; D is uncertain. This TCR was sampled from a woman aged 50 to 60 with acute COVID-19. Sequenced input: PBMCs or T cells enriched from blood (not recorded which). The CDR3 bases are TGCGCCAGCAGCCCGCCGGGAGGGCGGGATGGCTACACCTTC. Translating it yields CASSPPGGRDGYTF.